The 18 T cell receptor beta chains listed next were all sequenced from one sample in a study of shared clonotypes between healthy human individuals. Assay used: immunoSEQ multiplex PCR; TCRdb lists only in-frame clones, some missing. The sample carries roughly 500,000 clones, around 85% recorded once. The sequencing sample was made of PBMCs. These receptors came from a woman aged 35 to 49 in good health. Some clones in this sample may be carry-over from other donors' samples.

On this clone itself: With only one base between it and a far larger clone, this is likely a read error. This chain uses TRBV6-5 with TRBJ2-5, with D tentatively TRBD2 (5 bases). In germline, CDR1 is MNHEY, CDR2 SVGAGI. The length of the CDR3 is 13 residues. V was trimmed by 5 bases and J by 2 bases, leaving 9 bases between them. The CDR3 loop reads CASSHPGQETQYF. As DNA, the CDR3 is TGTGCCAGCAGTCATCCGGGACAAGAGACCCAGTACTTC.

The chain uses TRBV19 and TRBJ2-6; TRBD1 aligns across 10 bases. There are 17 residues in the CDR3. CDR1 and CDR2 from the germline V gene are LNHDA and SQIVND (reference sequence). V shed 6 bases and J 0 bases; nucleotides not matched to a gene: 5. CDR3 sequence: CASSGTGVSSGANVLTF. The CDR3 coding sequence is TGTGCCAGTAGCGGGACAGGGGTTTCCTCTGGGGCCAACGTCCTGACTTTC. The full variable domain, with the rest looked up from reference TRBV19 and TRBJ2-6, is DGGITQSPKYLFRKEGQNVTLSCEQNLNHDAMYWYRQDPGQGLRLIYYSQIVNDFQKGDIAEGYSVSREKKESFPLTVTSAQKNPTAFYLCASSGTGVSSGANVLTFGAGSRLTVL.

The chain carries TRBV11-2 and TRBJ2-7; the match to TRBD1 covers 7 bases. The CDR3 contains 17 residues. CDR1 and CDR2 from the germline V gene are SGHAT and FQNNGV. V dropped 0 bases and J dropped 0; count of bases not matched to a gene: 8. The CDR3 loop reads CASSLEDDRAGSYEQYF. The CDR3 nucleotides read TGTGCCAGCAGCTTAGAGGACGACAGGGCCGGCTCCTACGAGCAGTACTTC.

This clone was recorded once. The genes are TRBV2 and TRBJ1-2, with no clear D. Trimming removed 6 bases from V and 5 bases from J, with 4 bases in between. The CDR3 length is 10 residues. The V gene's germline CDR1 is SNHLY and CDR2 FYNNEI. The CDR3 nucleotides are TGTGCCAGCAGCGATTATGGCTACACCTTC. The encoded protein is CASSDYGYTF.

The V and J genes are TRBV28 and TRBJ2-7, with 12 nucleotides matching TRBD1. Germline lookup yields CDR1 MDHEN and CDR2 SYDVKM. CDR3 length: 15 residues. Germline trimming cut 3 bases from V and 5 bases from J; bases unmatched to any gene: 5. CDR3 bases: TGTGCCAGCAGTTTGCCCGGGACAGGGGGCCACGAGCAGTACTTC. This gives the protein CASSLPGTGGHEQYF.

To note about this clone: This is likely an artifact of a read error, given a far larger clone one base away. The chain is built from TRBV30 and TRBJ2-5, with D possibly matching TRBD1 (5 bases). Trimming took off 4 bases at V and 3 bases at J, with 12 bases between the two ends. The CDR3 is 13 amino acids. Germline CDR1 reads GTSNPN; CDR2 reads SVGIG (reference sequence). This CDR3 is CAWTRTWKETQYF. The CDR3 DNA sequence: TGTGCCTGGACCCGGACATGGAAAGAGACCCAGTACTTC.

This chain connects TRBV27 to TRBJ2-3; 13 nucleotides match TRBD2. With 6 bases clipped from V and 3 bases from J, the junction kept 6 bases outside the gene matches. CDR1 MNHEY and CDR2 SMNVEV come from the germline V gene (reference sequence). This CDR3 region has 16 residues. The chain's CDR3 is CASSRRLAGGTDTQYF. CDR3 coding DNA: TGTGCCAGCAGCCGTAGACTAGCGGGAGGTACAGATACGCAGTATTTT.

This chain uses TRBV7-6 with TRBJ1-1, with D possibly matching TRBD1 (6 bases). The CDR3 loop spans 13 amino acids. V was shortened by 4 bases and J by 2 bases, with 8 bases between the two germline ends. Germline V gene sequence: CDR1 SGHVS, CDR2 FNYEAQ. The CDR3 is CASSSDSNTEAFF. The CDR3 DNA reads TGTGCCAGCAGCTCGGACAGTAACACTGAAGCTTTCTTT.

The chain couples TRBV7-9 to TRBJ1-2; 7 positions agree with TRBD1. This CDR3 region has 14 residues. Germline CDR1 reads SEHNR; CDR2 reads FQNEAQ (reference sequence). Trimming cost V 2 bases and J 4 bases; bases outside gene matches: 4. The CDR3 DNA sequence: TGTGCCAGCAGCTTACGACAGGGATCCTATGGCTACACCTTC. It codes for CASSLRQGSYGYTF.

Only a few counts were recorded for this clone. This likely stems from a read error, as it lies one base from a far larger clone. Within the sample, other DNA sequences also encode this same CDR3. The genes are TRBV19 and TRBJ1-5; possibly TRBD1 for D (5 bases). The CDR3 runs 14 residues. Germline CDR1 and CDR2: LNHDA and SQIVND (reference sequence). The CDR3 is CASSMTALYQPQHF. The DNA of the CDR3 is TGTGCCAGTAGTATGACAGCCTTGTATCAACCCCAGCATTTT.

This clone was seen a few times. J is TRBJ1-1 and V is TRBV5-4; 9 nucleotides align to TRBD1. Germline lookup yields CDR1 SGHNT and CDR2 YYREEE (reference sequence). J lost 6 bases, V lost 3 bases, and 0 bases had no gene match. The CDR3 spans 12 residues. This chain's CDR3 is CASSWDRAEAFF. The CDR3 nucleotides are TGTGCCAGCAGCTGGGACAGGGCTGAAGCTTTCTTT.

The chain links TRBV30 to TRBJ1-3, with D tentatively TRBD1 (5 bases). The CDR3 has 14 amino acids. Per germline, CDR1 GTSNPN and CDR2 SVGIG (reference sequence). V dropped 8 bases and J dropped 4 bases, with 18 bases sitting between them. CDR3 region: CARSSGGDGNTIYF. Written as DNA, the CDR3 is TGTGCCCGATCGTCCGGGGGAGACGGAAACACCATATATTTT.

In DNA form, the CDR3 reads TGTGCCAGCAGTTTATCGATGGAGGGCGGGGAAGCTTTCTTT. Translation gives CASSLSMEGGEAFF. The V and J genes are TRBV28 and TRBJ1-1; no clear D gene. This CDR3 region has 14 residues. CDR1 and CDR2 (germline): MDHEN, SYDVKM. V dropped 1 base and J dropped 8 bases, with 14 bases sitting between them.

This chain uses TRBV7-9 with TRBJ2-2, with 9 bases lining up with TRBD2. The CDR3 length is 14 residues. Germline-derived CDR1 and CDR2 are SEHNR and FQNEAQ (reference sequence). Trimming at V came to 0 bases and at J to 8 bases, leaving 1 base not matched to a gene. CDR3 sequence reads: CASSLALAGGELFF. CDR3 DNA sequence: TGTGCCAGCAGCTTAGCGCTAGCGGGAGGGGAGCTGTTTTTT.

On this clone: The CDR3 does not end in the conserved phenylalanine or tryptophan, so this is likely a read error. The chain employs TRBV6-1 and TRBJ2-6; D is uncertain. Germline V gene sequence: CDR1 MNHNS, CDR2 SASEGT. CDR3 size: 16 residues. The ends were cut back, 2 bases at V and 0 bases at J, with 8 bases in the middle. The CDR3 protein is CASSELNFSGANVLTL. The CDR3 nucleotides are TGTGCCAGCAGTGAATTGAACTTCTCTGGGGCCAACGTCCTGACTCTC.

The J gene is TRBJ1-2, the V gene TRBV5-6; 8 bases map to TRBD1. V was clipped by 6 bases and J by 5 bases; unmatched bases: 15. CDR3 length: 16 residues. CDR1 and CDR2 (germline): SGHDT, YYEEEE. CDR3 sequence reads: CASKWDRSGAVYGYTF. CDR3 bases: TGTGCCAGCAAGTGGGACAGGAGCGGGGCGGTTTATGGCTACACCTTC.

This clone was picked up a small number of times. The rearrangement uses TRBV9 and TRBJ1-2; weak D call: TRBD1 (5 bases). Germline V CDR1 and CDR2: SGDLS, YYNGEE. The CDR3 is made up of 13 amino acids. Deletions cut 6 bases from V and 3 bases from J, with 12 bases between. The CDR3 sequence: CASTTRGDYGYTF. CDR3 nucleotide sequence: TGTGCCAGCACCACACGGGGGGACTATGGCTACACCTTC. The variable domain in full, completed from reference TRBV9 and TRBJ1-2, reads DSGVTQTPKHLITATGQRVTLRCSPRSGDLSVYWYQQSLDQGLQFLIQYYNGEERAKGNILERFSAQQFPDLHSELNLSSLELGDSALYFCASTTRGDYGYTFGSGTRLTVV.

Remarks on this clone: A far larger clone is one base from this, pointing to a likely read error. Different DNA sequences within this sample yield the same CDR3. The rearrangement joins TRBV2 to TRBJ1-5; 8 bases agree with TRBD1. Germline CDR1 SNHLY, CDR2 FYNNEI. The CDR3 covers 14 residues. Written as DNA, the CDR3 is TGTGCCAGCAGTGGGACAGGGCAGGGGCAGCCACAGCATTTT. As protein: CASSGTGQGQPQHF.